The 30 T cell receptor beta chains below were found in one sample sequenced in a study of cytomegalovirus exposure and HLA in healthy donors. PCR employed 60 Vbeta and 13 Jbeta primers. Sequenced by immunoSEQ multiplex PCR; TCRdb stores in-frame clones only, minus some. Its table records tens of thousands of clones. Specimen: PBMCs. These receptor sequences come from a woman in her thirties or forties in good health and CMV-seronegative.

The rearrangement joins TRBV28 to TRBJ2-2; 8 bases align to TRBD1. Germline-derived CDR1 and CDR2 are MDHEN and SYDVKM. V gave up 0 bases and J gave up 6 bases; unmatched junction bases: 6. The CDR3 consists of 16 residues. CDR3 region: CASSLWTGVASGELFF. DNA of the CDR3: TGTGCCAGCAGTTTATGGACAGGGGTGGCCTCCGGGGAGCTGTTTTTT.

The chain has TRBV7-2 and TRBJ2-6; D is ambiguous. Germline values: CDR1 SGHTA, CDR2 FQGNSA. V was trimmed by 5 bases and J by 0 bases, leaving 5 bases between them. The CDR3 is 14 amino acids. Here the CDR3 DNA reads TGTGCCAGCAGCGGCCACTCTGGGGCCAACGTCCTGACTTTC. This gives the protein CASSGHSGANVLTF.

CDR3 sequence: CASSTDYNSPLHF. Written as DNA, the CDR3 is TGTGCCAGCAGTACAGACTATAATTCACCCCTCCACTTT. The V and J genes are TRBV11-2 and TRBJ1-6; D gene unclear. Germline V CDR1 and CDR2: SGHAT, FQNNGV. Deletions cut 6 bases from V and 3 bases from J, with 6 bases between. There are 13 residues in the CDR3. Supplemented by reference TRBV11-2 and TRBJ1-6, the full variable domain reads EAGVAQSPRYKIIEKRQSVAFWCNPISGHATLYWYQQILGQGPKLLIQFQNNGVVDDSQLPKDRFSAERLKGVDSTLKIQPAKLEDSAVYLCASSTDYNSPLHFGNGTRLTVT.

The J gene is TRBJ1-6, the V gene TRBV30, with 8 bases matching TRBD1. The CDR3 extends over 14 amino acids. Germline values: CDR1 GTSNPN, CDR2 SVGIG (reference sequence). The J segment lost 6 bases and the V segment lost 4 bases, leaving 5 bases of the junction unmatched. CDR3 nucleotides: TGTGCCTGGACGCTGGGACAGGTTAATTCACCCCTCCACTTT. It is translated as CAWTLGQVNSPLHF.

This CDR3 reads CASSLVPGQETQYF. The CDR3 region has the DNA TGTGCCAGCAGCTTAGTTCCGGGCCAAGAGACCCAGTACTTC. The chain recombines TRBV7-2 with TRBJ2-5; no clear D. The CDR3 has 14 amino acids. V was trimmed by 1 base and J by 1 base, leaving 7 bases between them. Per the germline V gene, CDR1 is SGHTA and CDR2 is FQGNSA.

The rearrangement joins TRBV7-2 to TRBJ2-7; the match to TRBD1 covers 10 bases. The CDR3 extends over 14 amino acids. The V segment lost 5 bases and the J segment 6 bases; nucleotides outside the gene matches: 7. The germline CDR1 and CDR2 sequences are SGHTA and FQGNSA. CDR3 in amino acids: CASSPRDRGSEQYF. CDR3 nucleotides: TGTGCCAGCAGCCCCCGGGACAGGGGATCCGAGCAGTACTTC. Using reference TRBV7-2 and TRBJ2-7 for the parts outside the CDR3, the full variable domain is GAGVSQSPSNKVTEKGKDVELRCDPISGHTALYWYRQSLGQGLEFLIYFQGNSAPDKSGLPSDRFSAERTGGSVSTLTIQRTQQEDSAVYLCASSPRDRGSEQYFGPGTRLTVT.

The CDR3 sequence: CASSREGQGRGEQYF. The CDR3 nucleotides read TGTGCCAGCAGCCGAGAGGGACAGGGAAGAGGGGAGCAGTACTTC. This chain joins TRBV7-7 and TRBJ2-7; TRBD1 agrees at 9 bases. Germline V gives CDR1 SSHAT, CDR2 FNYEAQ (reference sequence). This CDR3 has 15 residues. The V segment lost 5 bases and the J segment 7 bases; nucleotides outside the gene matches: 12.

Notes on this clone: The same CDR3 is also encoded by other DNA sequences in this sample. V and J are TRBV6-5 and TRBJ1-6; D gene uncertain. From germline, CDR1 is MNHEY and CDR2 SVGAGI. Trimming cost V 6 bases and J 0 bases, with 9 bases left between them. The CDR3 runs 15 residues. CDR3 sequence (DNA): TGTGCCAGCAGAGGAGAGAGCTCCTATAATTCACCCCTCCACTTT. This encodes CASRGESSYNSPLHF.

The rearrangement uses TRBV28 and TRBJ2-3, with 9 bases that match TRBD2. This CDR3 comprises 14 residues. With 10 bases clipped from V and 0 bases from J, the junction kept 5 bases outside the gene matches. Germline CDR1 reads MDHEN; CDR2 reads SYDVKM. As DNA, the CDR3 is TGTGCCACCGCGGGGGGGATTAGCACAGATACGCAGTATTTT. Protein product: CATAGGISTDTQYF.

The chain combines TRBV10-1 with TRBJ2-1; the D is unclear. The germline gives CDR1 WNHNN, CDR2 SYGVQD (reference sequence). The V end was cut by 7 bases, the J end by 4 bases, with 17 bases between. The CDR3 covers 15 residues. CDR3 region: CASKEIRRRYNEQFF. The DNA for the CDR3 is TGCGCCAGCAAGGAAATTAGAAGGAGATACAATGAGCAGTTCTTC.

The rearrangement joins TRBV5-3 to TRBJ2-7; maybe TRBD1 (5 bases). TRBV5-3 has ORF status, its function being uncertain. V was trimmed by 1 base and J by 11 bases, leaving 10 bases between them. The length of the CDR3 is 11 residues. The chain's CDR3 is CARSLCRQKYF. CDR3 bases: TGTGCCAGAAGCTTGTGCCGACAGAAGTACTTC.

V usage is TRBV30 and J usage is TRBJ2-7; a possible D gene is TRBD2 (5 bases). This CDR3 region has 13 residues. The germline V gene has CDR1 GTSNPN and CDR2 SVGIG (reference sequence). Trimming stripped 4 bases from V and 0 bases from J, with 10 bases between. CDR3 bases: TGTGCCTGGACCCCCGGGATCTCCTACGAGCAGTACTTC. Translation gives CAWTPGISYEQYF.

V usage is TRBV11-2 and J usage is TRBJ1-1, with D uncertain. This CDR3 region has 14 residues. Trimming took off 5 bases at V and 3 bases at J, with 13 bases between the two ends. Germline V gene sequence: CDR1 SGHAT, CDR2 FQNNGV. CDR3 nucleotides: TGTGCCAGCAGCGCTCCCCCTGGAGACACTGAAGCTTTCTTT. Protein: CASSAPPGDTEAFF.

The rearrangement uses TRBV2 and TRBJ1-2, with TRBD1 identical over 8 bases. Losses at the gene ends were 5 bases for V and 0 bases for J; bases not matched to a gene: 5. The CDR3 runs to 15 residues. The V gene's germline CDR1 is SNHLY and CDR2 FYNNEI. This CDR3 reads CASSSRQGPNYGYTF. CDR3 in DNA: TGTGCCAGCAGTTCGCGACAGGGGCCTAACTATGGCTACACCTTC.

The CDR3: CASRLGDSEETQYF. In nucleotides, the CDR3 is TGTGCCAGCAGATTAGGGGACAGCGAAGAGACCCAGTACTTC. V usage is TRBV6-1 and J usage is TRBJ2-5; TRBD1 agrees at 7 bases. With V trimmed by 6 bases and J by 3 bases, 7 bases remained unmatched. The CDR3 covers 14 residues. Looked up from germline, CDR1 is MNHNS and CDR2 is SASEGT.

The rearrangement joins TRBV15 to TRBJ2-5; 7 nucleotides match TRBD2. The V gene end was trimmed by 1 base and the J gene end by 1 base; junction bases not matched to a gene: 15. Germline CDR1 is LNHNV and CDR2 is YYDKDF (reference sequence). CDR3 length equals 19 residues. This CDR3 is CATSRARGSNPYSQETQYF. The CDR3 DNA sequence: TGTGCCACCAGCAGAGCTCGCGGGAGCAATCCATATAGCCAAGAGACCCAGTACTTC.

J is TRBJ1-2 and V is TRBV25-1; 9 positions agree with TRBD1. CDR3 length equals 16 residues. V was pared by 6 bases and J by 2 bases, with 10 bases of the junction left unmatched. The germline gives CDR1 MGHDK, CDR2 SYGVNS. The CDR3 spells CASSQSPGQGNYGYTF. Here the CDR3 DNA reads TGTGCCAGCAGCCAATCCCCCGGACAGGGGAACTATGGCTACACCTTC.

J is TRBJ2-1 and V is TRBV4-3; 8 bases are shared with TRBD2. Germline-derived CDR1 and CDR2 are LGHNA and YSLEER. The CDR3 sequence is 20 residues long. J lost 4 bases, V lost 0 bases, and 17 bases had no gene match. CDR3 nucleotides: TGCGCCAGCAGCCAAGACGGGGCTTGGGGTTTAGCGGGGACATACAATGAGCAGTTCTTC. It yields the protein CASSQDGAWGLAGTYNEQFF.

For the CDR3, the DNA is TGTGCCAGCAGCGCCCAGGGCTCTGGCTACACCTTC. Amino acids: CASSAQGSGYTF. The chain carries TRBV9 and TRBJ1-2; D is perhaps TRBD1 (5 bases). Trimming took off 3 bases at V and 7 bases at J, with 10 bases between the two ends. The CDR3 consists of 12 residues. Germline CDR1 reads SGDLS; CDR2 reads YYNGEE.

The chain combines TRBV27 with TRBJ2-1; D is ambiguous. This CDR3 region has 15 residues. The V gene's germline CDR1 is MNHEY and CDR2 SMNVEV (reference sequence). The V and J ends lost 5 bases and 0 bases respectively, with 11 bases between them. CDR3 residues: CASSPFTVSYNEQFF. The CDR3 DNA reads as TGTGCCAGCAGTCCCTTTACGGTCTCCTACAATGAGCAGTTCTTC.

The chain carries TRBV5-1 and TRBJ2-1; D may be TRBD2 (6 bases). Germline V CDR1 and CDR2: SGHRS, YFSETQ. This CDR3 is built from 15 residues. V was cut by 3 bases and J by 4 bases, with 14 bases left in between. The CDR3 loop reads CASSSSSAQYNEQFF. DNA for the CDR3: TGCGCCAGCAGCTCCTCTAGCGCACAATACAATGAGCAGTTCTTC.

The chain is built from TRBV23-1 and TRBJ1-2, with a tentative D call TRBD1 (5 bases). TRBV23-1 is an open reading frame, and its role is uncertain. This CDR3 has 17 residues. Trimming cost V 0 bases and J 5 bases, with 19 bases left between them. CDR3 coding DNA: TGCGCCAGCAGTCAATCGAGGGGAAATGGGAGGGTGTATGGCTACACCTTC. This sequence encodes CASSQSRGNGRVYGYTF.

This chain connects TRBV30 to TRBJ2-3; D might be TRBD1 (5 bases). The CDR3 has 13 residues. With 7 bases removed from V and 0 bases from J, the gap between germline ends came to 11 bases. Germline V gives CDR1 GTSNPN, CDR2 SVGIG (reference sequence). The CDR3, as DNA: TGTGCCTTAGGGCCAGGGAGCACAGATACGCAGTATTTT. It encodes CALGPGSTDTQYF. Combining the CDR3 with reference TRBV30 and TRBJ2-3 gives the whole variable domain SQTIHQWPATLVQPVGSPLSLECTVEGTSNPNLYWYRQAAGRGLQLLFYSVGIGQISSEVPQNLSASRPQDRQFILSSKKLLLSDSGFYLCALGPGSTDTQYFGPGTRLTVL.

The rearrangement links TRBV28 to TRBJ1-1; TRBD1 might be the D (5 bases). This CDR3 spans 15 amino acids. V was cut by 3 bases and J by 1 base, with 12 bases left in between. The V gene's germline CDR1 is MDHEN and CDR2 SYDVKM. Here the CDR3 reads CASSFYGARNTEAFF. CDR3 bases: TGTGCCAGCAGTTTCTATGGGGCGCGGAACACTGAAGCTTTCTTT.

This chain's CDR3 is CASTLASGGTGELFF. Here the CDR3 DNA reads TGTGCCAGCACCCTAGCGTCAGGGGGGACCGGGGAGCTGTTTTTT. The chain is built from TRBV6-5 and TRBJ2-2; TRBD1 is a possible D gene (7 bases). The germline CDR1 and CDR2 sequences are MNHEY and SVGAGI. CDR3 length equals 15 residues. Trimming shortened V by 7 bases and J by 5 bases, and 17 bases separated the two germline ends.

The chain couples TRBV19 to TRBJ1-2; a possible D gene is TRBD1 (5 bases). The germline CDR1 and CDR2 sequences are LNHDA and SQIVND (reference sequence). CDR3 length: 15 residues. The germline V and J ends were trimmed by 8 bases and 3 bases, with 19 bases remaining between them. Here the CDR3 reads CASQLQPGWHYGYTF. Here the CDR3 DNA reads TGTGCCAGTCAACTCCAGCCAGGGTGGCACTATGGCTACACCTTC.

The chain joins TRBV19 to TRBJ2-1; perhaps TRBD1 as D (5 bases). The CDR3 runs 13 residues. The V end was cut by 4 bases, the J end by 8 bases, with 12 bases between. Germline V gene sequence: CDR1 LNHDA, CDR2 SQIVND (reference sequence). The CDR3 spells CASSTRQGDEQFF. In nucleotides, the CDR3 is TGTGCCAGTAGTACACGGCAGGGCGATGAGCAGTTCTTC. Drawing the rest from reference TRBV19 and TRBJ2-1, the complete variable domain is DGGITQSPKYLFRKEGQNVTLSCEQNLNHDAMYWYRQDPGQGLRLIYYSQIVNDFQKGDIAEGYSVSREKKESFPLTVTSAQKNPTAFYLCASSTRQGDEQFFGPGTRLTVL.

The chain joins TRBV7-2 to TRBJ1-5; 7 positions match TRBD1. The CDR3 sequence is 15 residues long. The germline V gene encodes CDR1 SGHTA and CDR2 FQGNSA. V lost 2 bases, J lost 6 bases, and 7 bases stayed unmatched. The CDR3 spells CASSLLTGAGQPQHF. In DNA, the CDR3 is TGTGCCAGCAGCTTACTCACAGGGGCTGGTCAGCCCCAGCATTTT. Complete variable domain (other parts from reference TRBV7-2 and TRBJ1-5): GAGVSQSPSNKVTEKGKDVELRCDPISGHTALYWYRQSLGQGLEFLIYFQGNSAPDKSGLPSDRFSAERTGGSVSTLTIQRTQQEDSAVYLCASSLLTGAGQPQHFGDGTRLSIL.

V gene TRBV18 combines with J gene TRBJ2-5, with 7 bases fitting TRBD1. Germline V lookup: CDR1 KGHSH, CDR2 LQKENI. J lost 1 base, V lost 5 bases, and 4 bases had no gene match. CDR3 length: 14 amino acids. The DNA for the CDR3 is TGTGCCAGCTCAGACAGGGTCATCCAAGAGACCCAGTACTTC. It yields the protein CASSDRVIQETQYF.

The rearrangement joins TRBV28 to TRBJ2-6; a possible D gene is TRBD1 (5 bases). This CDR3 is 17 amino acids long. Trimming shortened V by 5 bases and J by 2 bases, and 16 bases separated the two germline ends. The germline V gene has CDR1 MDHEN and CDR2 SYDVKM. This CDR3 is CASSGHVSGTGANVLTF. For the CDR3, the DNA is TGTGCCAGCAGTGGACACGTATCAGGGACTGGGGCCAACGTCCTGACTTTC.